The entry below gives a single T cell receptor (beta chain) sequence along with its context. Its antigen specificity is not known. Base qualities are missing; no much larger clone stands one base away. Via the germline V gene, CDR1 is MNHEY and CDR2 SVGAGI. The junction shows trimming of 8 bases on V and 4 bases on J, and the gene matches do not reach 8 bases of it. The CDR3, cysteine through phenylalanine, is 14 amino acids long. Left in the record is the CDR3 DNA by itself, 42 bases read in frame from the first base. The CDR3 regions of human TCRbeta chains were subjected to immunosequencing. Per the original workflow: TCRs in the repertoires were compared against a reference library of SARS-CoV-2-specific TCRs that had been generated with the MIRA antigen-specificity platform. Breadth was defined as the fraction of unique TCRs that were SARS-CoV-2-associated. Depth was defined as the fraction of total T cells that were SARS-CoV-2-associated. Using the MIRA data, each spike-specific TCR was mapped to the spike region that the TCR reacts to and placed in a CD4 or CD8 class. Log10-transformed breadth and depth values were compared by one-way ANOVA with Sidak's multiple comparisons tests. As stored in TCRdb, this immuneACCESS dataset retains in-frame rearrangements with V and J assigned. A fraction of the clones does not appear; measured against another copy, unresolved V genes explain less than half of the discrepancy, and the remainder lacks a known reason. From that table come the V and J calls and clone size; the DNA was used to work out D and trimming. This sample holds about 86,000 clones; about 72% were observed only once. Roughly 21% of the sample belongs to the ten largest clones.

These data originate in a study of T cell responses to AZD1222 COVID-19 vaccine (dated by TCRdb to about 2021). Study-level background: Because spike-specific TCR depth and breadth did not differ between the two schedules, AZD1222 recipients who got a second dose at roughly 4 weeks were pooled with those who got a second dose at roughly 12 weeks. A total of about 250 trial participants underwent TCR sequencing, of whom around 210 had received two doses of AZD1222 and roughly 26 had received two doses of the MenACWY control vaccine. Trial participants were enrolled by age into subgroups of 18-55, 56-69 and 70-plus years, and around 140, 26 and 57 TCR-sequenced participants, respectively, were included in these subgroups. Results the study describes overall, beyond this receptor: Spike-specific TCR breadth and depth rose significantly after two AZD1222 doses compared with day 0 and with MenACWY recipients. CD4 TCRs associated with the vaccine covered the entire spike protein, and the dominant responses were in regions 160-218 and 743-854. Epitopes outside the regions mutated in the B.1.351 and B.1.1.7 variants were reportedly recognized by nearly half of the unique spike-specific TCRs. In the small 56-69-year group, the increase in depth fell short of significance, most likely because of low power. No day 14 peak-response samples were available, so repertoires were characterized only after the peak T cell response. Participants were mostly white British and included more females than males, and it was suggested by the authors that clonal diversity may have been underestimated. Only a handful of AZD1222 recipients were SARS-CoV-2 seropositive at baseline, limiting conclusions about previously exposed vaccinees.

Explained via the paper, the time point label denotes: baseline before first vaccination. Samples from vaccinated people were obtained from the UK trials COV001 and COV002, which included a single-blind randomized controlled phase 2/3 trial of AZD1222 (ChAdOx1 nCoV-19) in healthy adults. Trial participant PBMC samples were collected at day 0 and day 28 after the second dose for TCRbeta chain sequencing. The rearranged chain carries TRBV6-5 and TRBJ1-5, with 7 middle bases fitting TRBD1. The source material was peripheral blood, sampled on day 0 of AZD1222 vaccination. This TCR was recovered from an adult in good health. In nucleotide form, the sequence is TGTGCCAGCGTGAACAGGGGTTTGAATCAGCCCCAGCATTTT. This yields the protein CASVNRGLNQPQHF.